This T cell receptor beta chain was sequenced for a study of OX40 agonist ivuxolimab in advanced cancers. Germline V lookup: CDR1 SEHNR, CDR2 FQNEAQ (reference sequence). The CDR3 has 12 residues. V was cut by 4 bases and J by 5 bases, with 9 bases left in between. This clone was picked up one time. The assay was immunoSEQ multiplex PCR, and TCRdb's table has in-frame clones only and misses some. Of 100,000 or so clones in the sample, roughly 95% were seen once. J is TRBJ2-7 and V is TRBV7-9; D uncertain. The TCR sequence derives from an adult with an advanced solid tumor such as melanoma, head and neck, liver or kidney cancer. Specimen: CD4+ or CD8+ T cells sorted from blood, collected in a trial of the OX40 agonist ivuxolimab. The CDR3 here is CASSSRNDEQYF. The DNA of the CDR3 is TGTGCCAGCAGCTCCCGGAACGACGAGCAGTACTTC.